A single sample is the source of the 15 T cell receptor beta chains below, sequenced in a study of glioma-infiltrating T cells after dendritic cell vaccination. The protocol was immunoSEQ multiplex PCR, while the TCRdb copy is restricted to in-frame clones and leaves out a portion. The sample contains under 100,000 clones, roughly 84% of which appear only once. The source was blood, collected before dendritic cell vaccination. Receptors originate from a human donor with glioblastoma.

The V call is TRBV30, the J call TRBJ2-1; TRBD1 might be the D (6 bases). Germline V gene lookup returns CDR1 GTSNPN and CDR2 SVGIG (reference sequence). V was trimmed by 1 base and J by 12 bases, leaving 16 bases between them. This CDR3 is 13 amino acids long. The CDR3 sequence is CAWSGAGIGGQFF. Written as DNA, the CDR3 is TGTGCCTGGAGTGGTGCTGGGATAGGGGGGCAGTTCTTC.

J is TRBJ1-6 and V is TRBV7-2, with 9 bases matching TRBD1. The germline V gene encodes CDR1 SGHTA and CDR2 FQGNSA. Trimming cost V 3 bases and J 10 bases; bases outside gene matches: 7. The CDR3 runs 15 residues. The CDR3 bases are TGTGCCAGCAGCTTCCGGACAGGGGTCTCCTCACCCCTCCACTTT. Protein sequence: CASSFRTGVSSPLHF. The full variable domain, with the rest looked up from reference TRBV7-2 and TRBJ1-6, is GAGVSQSPSNKVTEKGKDVELRCDPISGHTALYWYRQSLGQGLEFLIYFQGNSAPDKSGLPSDRFSAERTGGSVSTLTIQRTQQEDSAVYLCASSFRTGVSSPLHFGNGTRLTVT.

The V and J genes are TRBV7-6 and TRBJ2-5, with 8 nucleotides matching TRBD1. This CDR3 region has 14 residues. V lost 4 bases and J lost 2; bases outside the gene matches: 3. CDR1 is SGHVS, CDR2 FNYEAQ, per germline. CDR3 sequence reads: CASSSDRVQETQYF. DNA of the CDR3: TGTGCCAGCAGCTCGGACAGGGTGCAAGAGACCCAGTACTTC.

The rearrangement uses TRBV30 and TRBJ2-1, with 9 positions matching TRBD2. Germline V lookup: CDR1 GTSNPN, CDR2 SVGIG (reference sequence). This CDR3 has 16 residues. Trimming took 2 bases from V and 3 from J; bases not matched to a gene: 8. The CDR3 is CAWSPGLAGHYNEQFF. CDR3 nucleotide sequence: TGTGCCTGGAGTCCCGGGCTAGCGGGACACTACAATGAGCAGTTCTTC.

The sample holds one count of this clone. The rearrangement links TRBV21-1 to TRBJ2-7; the table's D call, TRBD1, has no DNA check behind it. TRBV21-1 is flagged as a pseudogene. The CDR3 extends over 14 amino acids. The CDR3 loop reads CASSKAAGFYEQYF. CDR3 DNA: TGTGCCAGCAGCAAAGCCGCAGGGTTCTACGAGCAGTACTTC.

Note on this clone: Sequence at one end of the junction differs from germline and may be a read error. This chain joins TRBV11-3 and TRBJ2-7, with a tentative D call TRBD2 (6 bases). The germline CDR1 and CDR2 sequences are SGHNT and YENEEA. The CDR3 is 13 amino acids. The CDR3 here is CASSLDSAASAFF. DNA for the CDR3: TGTGCCAGCAGCTTAGATTCTGCCGCTAGCGCATTCTTC. Supplemented by reference TRBV11-3 and TRBJ2-7, the full variable domain reads EAGVVQSPRYKIIEKKQPVAFWCNPISGHNTLYWYLQNLGQGPELLIRYENEEAVDDSQLPKDRFSAERLKGVDSTLKIQPAELGDSAVYLCASSLDSAASAFFGPGTRLTVT.

The chain recombines TRBV7-9 with TRBJ2-7; D uncertain. This CDR3 is 15 amino acids long. The germline gives CDR1 SEHNR, CDR2 FQNEAQ (reference sequence). V was clipped by 0 bases and J by 0 bases, with 9 bases between them. The CDR3 region has the DNA TGTGCCAGCAGCTTAGCATTTGAGAGCTCCTACGAGCAGTACTTC. The encoded protein is CASSLAFESSYEQYF.

The rearrangement links TRBV4-1 to TRBJ2-7; 10 positions agree with TRBD2. The CDR3 runs 19 residues. J was trimmed by 0 bases and V by 6 bases; bases with no gene match: 17. Looked up from germline, CDR1 is MGHRA and CDR2 is YSYEKL. CDR3 bases: TGCGCCAGCAGTCTTCTCCGCCCGGGAGCGGGGGGGCCCTCCTACGAGCAGTACTTC. This codes for CASSLLRPGAGGPSYEQYF.

This chain joins TRBV10-2 and TRBJ2-1; 10 positions match TRBD2. Germline V lookup: CDR1 WSHSY, CDR2 SAAADI. The CDR3 covers 19 residues. The trim removed 0 bases at V and 2 bases at J, leaving 10 bases unmatched. CDR3: CASSESRAGGPLPYNEQFF. The DNA for the CDR3 is TGCGCCAGCAGTGAGTCTCGAGCGGGAGGGCCCCTCCCCTACAATGAGCAGTTCTTC.

As concerns this clone: At one boundary the junction diverges from the germline segment, which might be a read error. Other nucleotide sequences from this sample produce the same CDR3. The V and J genes are TRBV27 and TRBJ1-2; D remains ambiguous. The CDR3 loop spans 12 amino acids. Per the germline V gene, CDR1 is MNHEY and CDR2 is SMNVEV (reference sequence). The CDR3 region has the DNA TGTGCCAGCAGTCGGGGAATGGATGGCTATACCTTC. The encoded protein is CASSRGMDGYTF.

The chain carries TRBV4-1 and TRBJ2-1; tentatively, D is TRBD2 (6 bases). Trimming left V 3 bases short and J 3 bases short, with 15 bases between. CDR3 length: 16 amino acids. CDR1 is MGHRA, CDR2 YSYEKL, per germline. In DNA, the CDR3 is TGCGCCAGCAGCCATCCCTCGCGGGGAGGCTACAATGAGCAGTTCTTC. It encodes CASSHPSRGGYNEQFF.

Only one count was recorded for this clone. V usage is TRBV7-9 and J usage is TRBJ2-7; possible D gene TRBD2, 5 bases. Germline-derived CDR1 and CDR2 are SEHNR and FQNEAQ (reference sequence). The CDR3 has 15 residues. Trimming cost V 5 bases and J 4 bases, with 18 bases left between them. Here the CDR3 DNA reads TGTGCCAGCAGCCTCCCTCTGGGAGCGCTGTACGAGCAGTACTTC. Its protein product is CASSLPLGALYEQYF.

This clone was seen a single time. The rearrangement links TRBV10-3 to TRBJ2-1; TRBD2 might be the D (6 bases). The V gene lost 3 bases and the J gene lost 5 bases, with 11 bases spanning the gap. Germline values: CDR1 ENHRY, CDR2 SYGVKD. The CDR3 contains 14 residues. Written as DNA, the CDR3 is TGTGCCATCAGTGAAGGAGGGAACCACAATGAGCAGTTCTTC. It translates to CAISEGGNHNEQFF.

This clone has just one count. The V gene is TRBV9, the J gene TRBJ2-1; 12 positions match TRBD2. Per the germline V gene, CDR1 is SGDLS and CDR2 is YYNGEE. With V trimmed by 4 bases and J by 7 bases, 6 bases remained unmatched. This CDR3 has 15 amino acids. The CDR3 nucleotides are TGTGCCAGCAGCACGACTAGCGGGAGCCCTAATGAGCAGTTCTTC. Residues: CASSTTSGSPNEQFF.

The J gene is TRBJ1-1, the V gene TRBV11-2, with TRBD1 as a possible D gene (5 bases). CDR1 SGHAT and CDR2 FQNNGV come from the germline V gene. V shed 4 bases and J shed 4 bases, with 16 bases lying between them. There are 15 residues in the CDR3. In nucleotides, the CDR3 is TGTGCCAGCAGCTCCCCGGGGGTGGGGATCACTGAAGCTTTCTTT. Encoded protein: CASSSPGVGITEAFF. Full variable domain (remainder filled in from reference TRBV11-2 and TRBJ1-1): EAGVAQSPRYKIIEKRQSVAFWCNPISGHATLYWYQQILGQGPKLLIQFQNNGVVDDSQLPKDRFSAERLKGVDSTLKIQPAKLEDSAVYLCASSSPGVGITEAFFGQGTRLTVV.